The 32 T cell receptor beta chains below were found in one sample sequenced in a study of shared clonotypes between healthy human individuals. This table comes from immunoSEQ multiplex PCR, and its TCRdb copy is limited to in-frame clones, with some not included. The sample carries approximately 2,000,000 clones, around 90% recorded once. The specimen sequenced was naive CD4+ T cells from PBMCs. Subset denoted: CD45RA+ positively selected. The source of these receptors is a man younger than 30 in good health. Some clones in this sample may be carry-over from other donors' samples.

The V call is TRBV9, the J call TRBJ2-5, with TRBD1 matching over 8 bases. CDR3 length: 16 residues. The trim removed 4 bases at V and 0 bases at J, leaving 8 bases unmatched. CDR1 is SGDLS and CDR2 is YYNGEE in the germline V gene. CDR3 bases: TGTGCCAGCAGCTCCAGCAGGGACAGGTACCAAGAGACCCAGTACTTC. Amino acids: CASSSSRDRYQETQYF.

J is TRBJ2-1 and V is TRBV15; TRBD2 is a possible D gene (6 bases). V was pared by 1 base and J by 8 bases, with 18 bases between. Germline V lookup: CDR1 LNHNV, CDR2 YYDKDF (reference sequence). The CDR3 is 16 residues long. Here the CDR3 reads CATSRGISGVRDEQFF. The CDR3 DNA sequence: TGTGCCACCAGCAGAGGGATTAGCGGAGTTCGGGATGAGCAGTTCTTC.

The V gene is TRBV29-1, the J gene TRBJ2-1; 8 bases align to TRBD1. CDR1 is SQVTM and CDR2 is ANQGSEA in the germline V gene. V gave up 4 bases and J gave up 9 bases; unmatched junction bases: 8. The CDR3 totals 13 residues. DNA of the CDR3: TGCAGCGTTGTCCGGGACAGGTCAGGTGAGCAGTTCTTC. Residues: CSVVRDRSGEQFF.

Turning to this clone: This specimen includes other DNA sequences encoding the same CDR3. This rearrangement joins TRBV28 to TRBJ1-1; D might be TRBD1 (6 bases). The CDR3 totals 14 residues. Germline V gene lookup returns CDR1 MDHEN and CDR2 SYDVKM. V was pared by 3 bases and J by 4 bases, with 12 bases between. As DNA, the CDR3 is TGTGCCAGCAGTTTGGGGGGCGGCCGCACTGAAGCTTTCTTT. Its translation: CASSLGGGRTEAFF.

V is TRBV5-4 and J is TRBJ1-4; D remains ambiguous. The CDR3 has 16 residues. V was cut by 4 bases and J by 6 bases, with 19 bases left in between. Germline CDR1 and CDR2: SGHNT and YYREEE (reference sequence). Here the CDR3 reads CASSRWGSSGYEKLFF. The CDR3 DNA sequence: TGTGCCAGCAGCCGATGGGGTTCGTCGGGGTATGAAAAACTGTTTTTT.

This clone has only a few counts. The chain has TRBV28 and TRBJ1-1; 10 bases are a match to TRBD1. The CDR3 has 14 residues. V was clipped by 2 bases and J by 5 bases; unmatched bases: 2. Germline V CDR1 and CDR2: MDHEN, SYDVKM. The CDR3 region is CASSLVDRGTEAFF. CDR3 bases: TGTGCCAGCAGTTTAGTGGACAGGGGGACTGAAGCTTTCTTT.

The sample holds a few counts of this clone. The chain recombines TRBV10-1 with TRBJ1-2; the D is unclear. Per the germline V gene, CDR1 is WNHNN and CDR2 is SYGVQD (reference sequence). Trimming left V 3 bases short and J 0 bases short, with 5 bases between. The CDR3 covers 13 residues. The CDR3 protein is CASSEAANYGYTF. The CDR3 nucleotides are TGCGCCAGCAGTGAAGCAGCTAACTATGGCTACACCTTC.

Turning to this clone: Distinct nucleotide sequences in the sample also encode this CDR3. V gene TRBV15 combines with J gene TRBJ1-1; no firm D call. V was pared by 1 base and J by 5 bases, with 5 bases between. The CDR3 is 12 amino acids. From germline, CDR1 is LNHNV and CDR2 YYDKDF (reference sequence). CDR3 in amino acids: CATSRVRTEAFF. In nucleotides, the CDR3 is TGTGCCACCAGCAGAGTGCGAACTGAAGCTTTCTTT. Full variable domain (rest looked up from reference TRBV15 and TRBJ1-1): DAMVIQNPRYQVTQFGKPVTLSCSQTLNHNVMYWYQQKSSQAPKLLFHYYDKDFNNEADTPDNFQSRRPNTSFCFLDIRSPGLGDTAMYLCATSRVRTEAFFGQGTRLTVV.

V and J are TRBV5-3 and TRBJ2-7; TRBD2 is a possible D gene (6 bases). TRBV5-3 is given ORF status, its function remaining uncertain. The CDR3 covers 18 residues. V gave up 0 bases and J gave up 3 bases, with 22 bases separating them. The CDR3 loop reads CARSLVVGGIEGCYEQYF. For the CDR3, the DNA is TGTGCCAGAAGCTTGGTGGTTGGAGGGATTGAGGGGTGCTACGAGCAGTACTTC.

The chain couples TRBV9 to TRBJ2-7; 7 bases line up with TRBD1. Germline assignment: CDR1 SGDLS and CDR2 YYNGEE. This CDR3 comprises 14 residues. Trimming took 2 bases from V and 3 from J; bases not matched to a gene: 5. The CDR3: CASSVDRPHYEQYF. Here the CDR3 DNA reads TGTGCCAGCAGCGTGGACAGGCCCCACTACGAGCAGTACTTC. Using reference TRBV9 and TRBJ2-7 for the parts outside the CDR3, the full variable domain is DSGVTQTPKHLITATGQRVTLRCSPRSGDLSVYWYQQSLDQGLQFLIQYYNGEERAKGNILERFSAQQFPDLHSELNLSSLELGDSALYFCASSVDRPHYEQYFGPGTRLTVT.

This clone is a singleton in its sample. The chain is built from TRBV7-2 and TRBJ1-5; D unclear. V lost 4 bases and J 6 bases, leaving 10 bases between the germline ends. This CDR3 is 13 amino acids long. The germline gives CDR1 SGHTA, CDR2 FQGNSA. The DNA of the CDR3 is TGTGCCAGCAGCTCGACGTCGGTTCAGCCCCAGCATTTT. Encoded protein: CASSSTSVQPQHF.

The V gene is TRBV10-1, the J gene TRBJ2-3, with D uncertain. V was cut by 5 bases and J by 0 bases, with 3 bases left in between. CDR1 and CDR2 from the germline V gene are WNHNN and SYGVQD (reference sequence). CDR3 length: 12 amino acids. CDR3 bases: TGCGCCAGCAGTAGTAGCACAGATACGCAGTATTTT. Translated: CASSSSTDTQYF.

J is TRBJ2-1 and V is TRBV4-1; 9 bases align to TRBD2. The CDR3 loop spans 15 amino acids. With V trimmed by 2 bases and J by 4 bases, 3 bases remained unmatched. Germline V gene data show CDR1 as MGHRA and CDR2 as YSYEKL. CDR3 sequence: CASSQSGRLYNEQFF. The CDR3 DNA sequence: TGCGCCAGCAGCCAAAGCGGGAGGTTATACAATGAGCAGTTCTTC.

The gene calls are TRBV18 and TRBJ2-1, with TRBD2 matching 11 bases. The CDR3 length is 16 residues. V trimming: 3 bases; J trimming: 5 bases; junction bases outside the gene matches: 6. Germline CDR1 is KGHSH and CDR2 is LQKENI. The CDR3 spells CASSPRLAGGDNEQFF. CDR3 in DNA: TGTGCCAGCTCACCGCGGCTAGCGGGAGGTGACAATGAGCAGTTCTTC. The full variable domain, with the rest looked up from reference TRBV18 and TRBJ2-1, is NAGVMQNPRHLVRRRGQEARLRCSPMKGHSHVYWYRQLPEEGLKFMVYLQKENIIDESGMPKERFSAEFPKEGPSILRIQQVVRGDSAAYFCASSPRLAGGDNEQFFGPGTRLTVL.

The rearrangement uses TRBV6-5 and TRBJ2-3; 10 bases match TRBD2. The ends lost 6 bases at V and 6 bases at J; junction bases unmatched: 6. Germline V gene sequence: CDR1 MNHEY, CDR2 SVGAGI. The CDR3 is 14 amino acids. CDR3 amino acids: CASRPSSGRDTQYF. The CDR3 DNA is TGTGCCAGCAGGCCTAGTAGCGGGAGGGATACGCAGTATTTT.

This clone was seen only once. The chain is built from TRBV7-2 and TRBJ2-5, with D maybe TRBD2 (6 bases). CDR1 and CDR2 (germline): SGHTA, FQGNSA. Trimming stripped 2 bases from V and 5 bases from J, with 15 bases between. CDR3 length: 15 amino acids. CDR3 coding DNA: TGTGCCAGCAGCTTAATAATGGCGGGGAGGGAGACCCAGTACTTC. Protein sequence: CASSLIMAGRETQYF.

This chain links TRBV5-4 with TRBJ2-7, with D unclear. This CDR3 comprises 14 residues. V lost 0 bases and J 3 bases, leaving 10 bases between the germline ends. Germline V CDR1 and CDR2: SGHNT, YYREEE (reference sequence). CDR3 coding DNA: TGTGCCAGCAGCTTGGAGATCAGGAGCTACGAGCAGTACTTC. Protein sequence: CASSLEIRSYEQYF. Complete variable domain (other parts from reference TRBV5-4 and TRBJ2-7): ETGVTQSPTHLIKTRGQQVTLRCSSQSGHNTVSWYQQALGQGPQFIFQYYREEENGRGNFPPRFSGLQFPNYSSELNVNALELDDSALYLCASSLEIRSYEQYFGPGTRLTVT.

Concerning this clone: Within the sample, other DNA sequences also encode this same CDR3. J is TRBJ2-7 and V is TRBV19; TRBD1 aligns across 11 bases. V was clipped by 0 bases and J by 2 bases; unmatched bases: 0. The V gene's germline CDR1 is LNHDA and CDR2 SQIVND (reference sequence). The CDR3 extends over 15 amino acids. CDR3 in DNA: TGTGCCAGTAGTATAGAGGGACAGGGGGCCTACGAGCAGTACTTC. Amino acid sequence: CASSIEGQGAYEQYF.

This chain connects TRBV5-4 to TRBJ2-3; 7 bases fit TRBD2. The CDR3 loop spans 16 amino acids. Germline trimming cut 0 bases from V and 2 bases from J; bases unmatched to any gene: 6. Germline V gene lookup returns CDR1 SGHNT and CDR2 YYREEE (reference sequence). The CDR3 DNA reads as TGTGCCAGCAGCTTGGGTGCTAGCGGAAACACAGATACGCAGTATTTT. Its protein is CASSLGASGNTDTQYF.

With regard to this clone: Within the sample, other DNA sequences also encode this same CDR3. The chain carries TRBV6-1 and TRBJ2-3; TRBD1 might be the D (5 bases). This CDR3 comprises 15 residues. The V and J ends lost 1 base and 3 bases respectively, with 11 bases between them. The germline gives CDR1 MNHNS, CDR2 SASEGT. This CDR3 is CASSEGQGGTDTQYF. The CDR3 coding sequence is TGTGCCAGCAGTGAAGGGCAGGGTGGTACAGATACGCAGTATTTT.

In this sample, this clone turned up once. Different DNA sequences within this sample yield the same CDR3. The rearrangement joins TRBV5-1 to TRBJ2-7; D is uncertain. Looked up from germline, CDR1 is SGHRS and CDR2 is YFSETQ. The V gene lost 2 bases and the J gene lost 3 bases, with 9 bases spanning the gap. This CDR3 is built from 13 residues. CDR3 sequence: CASSLGQNYEQYF. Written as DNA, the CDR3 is TGCGCCAGCAGCTTAGGCCAGAACTACGAGCAGTACTTC.

CDR3 amino acids: CASSSWGDRGRDTQYF. Written as DNA, the CDR3 is TGCGCCAGCAGCTCGTGGGGGGACAGGGGGCGAGATACGCAGTATTTT. V is TRBV5-1 and J is TRBJ2-3; 12 nucleotides match TRBD1. Germline V lookup: CDR1 SGHRS, CDR2 YFSETQ. The CDR3 spans 16 residues. The trim removed 3 bases at V and 5 bases at J, leaving 7 bases unmatched.

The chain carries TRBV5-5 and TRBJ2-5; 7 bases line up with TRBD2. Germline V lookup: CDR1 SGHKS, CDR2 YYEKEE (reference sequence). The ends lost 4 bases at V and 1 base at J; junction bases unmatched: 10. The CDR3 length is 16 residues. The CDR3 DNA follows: TGTGCCAGCAGCGGGAGGGGCCTAGCCGCCCAAGAGACCCAGTACTTC. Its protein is CASSGRGLAAQETQYF.

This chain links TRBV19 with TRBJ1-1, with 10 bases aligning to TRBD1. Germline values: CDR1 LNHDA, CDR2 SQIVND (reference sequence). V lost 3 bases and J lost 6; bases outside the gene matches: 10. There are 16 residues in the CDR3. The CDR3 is CASSILPGQGRSEAFF. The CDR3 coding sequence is TGTGCCAGTAGTATCTTACCGGGACAGGGGAGGTCTGAAGCTTTCTTT.

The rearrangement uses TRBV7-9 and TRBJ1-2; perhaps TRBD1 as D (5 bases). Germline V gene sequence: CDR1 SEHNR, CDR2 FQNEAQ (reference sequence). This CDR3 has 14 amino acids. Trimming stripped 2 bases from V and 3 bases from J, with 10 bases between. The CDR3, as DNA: TGTGCCAGCAGCTTATTCCTCAGGGACTATGGCTACACCTTC. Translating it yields CASSLFLRDYGYTF.

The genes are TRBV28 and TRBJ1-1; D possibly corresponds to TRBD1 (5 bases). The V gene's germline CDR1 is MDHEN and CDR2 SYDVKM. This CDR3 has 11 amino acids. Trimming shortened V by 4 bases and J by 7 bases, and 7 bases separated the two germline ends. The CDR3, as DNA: TGTGCCAGCAGTTGGGGGAGTGAAGCTTTCTTT. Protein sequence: CASSWGSEAFF.

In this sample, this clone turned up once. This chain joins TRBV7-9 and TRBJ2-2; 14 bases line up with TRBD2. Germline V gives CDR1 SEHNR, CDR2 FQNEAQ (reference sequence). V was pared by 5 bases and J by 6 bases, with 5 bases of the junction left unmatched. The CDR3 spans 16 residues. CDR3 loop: CASSLGTSGSPGELFF. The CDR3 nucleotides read TGTGCCAGCAGCCTGGGGACTAGCGGGAGTCCCGGGGAGCTGTTTTTT.

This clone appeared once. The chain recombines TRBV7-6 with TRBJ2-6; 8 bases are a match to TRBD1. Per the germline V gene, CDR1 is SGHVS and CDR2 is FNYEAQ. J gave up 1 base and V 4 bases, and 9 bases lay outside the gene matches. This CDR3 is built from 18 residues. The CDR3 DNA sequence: TGTGCCAGCAGCTCTTTCGGGGGACAGGTATCTGGGGCCAACGTCCTGACTTTC. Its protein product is CASSSFGGQVSGANVLTF. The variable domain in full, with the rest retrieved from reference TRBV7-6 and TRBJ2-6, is GAGVSQSPRYKVTKRGQDVALRCDPISGHVSLYWYRQALGQGPEFLTYFNYEAQQDKSGLPNDRFSAERPEGSISTLTIQRTEQRDSAMYRCASSSFGGQVSGANVLTFGAGSRLTVL.

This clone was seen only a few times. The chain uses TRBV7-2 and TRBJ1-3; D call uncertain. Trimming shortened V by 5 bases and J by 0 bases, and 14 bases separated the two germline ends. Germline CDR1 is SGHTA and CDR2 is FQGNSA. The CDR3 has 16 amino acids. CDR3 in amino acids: CASSREGSNSGNTIYF. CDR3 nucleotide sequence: TGTGCCAGCAGCAGGGAGGGCAGCAACTCTGGAAACACCATATATTTT. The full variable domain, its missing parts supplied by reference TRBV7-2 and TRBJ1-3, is GAGVSQSPSNKVTEKGKDVELRCDPISGHTALYWYRQSLGQGLEFLIYFQGNSAPDKSGLPSDRFSAERTGGSVSTLTIQRTQQEDSAVYLCASSREGSNSGNTIYFGEGSWLTVV.

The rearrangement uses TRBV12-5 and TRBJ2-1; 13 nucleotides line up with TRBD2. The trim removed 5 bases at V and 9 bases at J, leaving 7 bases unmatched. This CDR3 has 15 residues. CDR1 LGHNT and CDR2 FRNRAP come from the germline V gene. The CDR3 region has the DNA TGTGCTAGTGGTAGGACTAGCGGGAGAGAGGCTGAGCAGTTCTTC. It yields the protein CASGRTSGREAEQFF.

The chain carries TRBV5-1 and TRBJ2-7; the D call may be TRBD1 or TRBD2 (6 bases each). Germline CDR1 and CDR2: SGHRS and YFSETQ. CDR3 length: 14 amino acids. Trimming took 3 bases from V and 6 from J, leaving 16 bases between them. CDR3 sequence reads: CASSWRGIGREQYF. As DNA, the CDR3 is TGCGCCAGCAGCTGGAGGGGGATAGGGCGCGAGCAGTACTTC.

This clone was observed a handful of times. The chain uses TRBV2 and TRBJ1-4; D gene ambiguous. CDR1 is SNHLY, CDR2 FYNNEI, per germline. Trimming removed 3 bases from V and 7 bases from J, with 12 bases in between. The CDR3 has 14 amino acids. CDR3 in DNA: TGTGCCAGCAGTGAGTGGAGCTTGGGTGAAAAACTGTTTTTT. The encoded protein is CASSEWSLGEKLFF.